A single sample is the source of the 21 T cell receptor beta chains below, sequenced in a study of T-cell reconstitution after alpha-beta-depleted transplantation in children. Unique molecular identifiers tagged the TCRbeta library. MiXCR was run by TCRdb on the PCR reads, yielding one entry per CDR3 protein. Of about 580,000 distinct CDR3 sequences in the sample, more than 20% are singletons; the top ten hold 13% to 15%. The sample here was PBMCs, mostly from graft donor cells, taken 360 days after TCRalphabeta/CD19-depleted stem cell transplant. All receptors come from a boy in the first two years of life who had a stem cell transplant for acute myeloid leukemia, so the T cells may come from the graft donor.

This clonotype was detected many times. The chain joins TRBV20-1 to TRBJ2-5; tentative D call: TRBD1 (7 bases). Germline V CDR1 and CDR2: DFQATT, SNEGSKA (reference sequence). The CDR3 has 15 residues. V was clipped by 5 bases and J by 5 bases, with 21 bases between them. CDR3 in amino acids: CSAPRRETGRETQYF. CDR3 DNA: TGCAGTGCTCCCCGGAGGGAGACAGGGAGGGAGACCCAGTACTTC.

The rearrangement links TRBV20-1 to TRBJ2-5, with 7 bases that match TRBD1. CDR3 length: 13 residues. Losses at the gene ends were 4 bases for V and 1 base for J; bases not matched to a gene: 3. Germline lookup yields CDR1 DFQATT and CDR2 SNEGSKA (reference sequence). Here the CDR3 reads CSAKGQVQETQYF. For the CDR3, the DNA is TGCAGTGCTAAAGGACAGGTCCAAGAGACCCAGTACTTC.

This clonotype was detected ten times or more. The V call is TRBV27, the J call TRBJ2-2, with D tentatively TRBD1 (6 bases). V was clipped by 5 bases and J by 1 base, with 14 bases between them. The germline CDR1 and CDR2 sequences are MNHEY and SMNVEV (reference sequence). The CDR3 spans 16 residues. CDR3 nucleotides: TGTGCCAGCAGTATAACAGGGACAAGGAACACCGGGGAGCTGTTTTTT. It yields the protein CASSITGTRNTGELFF.

The chain recombines TRBV19 with TRBJ1-4, with D possibly matching TRBD1 (5 bases). Deletions cut 3 bases from V and 4 bases from J, with 6 bases between. Germline values: CDR1 LNHDA, CDR2 SQIVND (reference sequence). This CDR3 has 13 amino acids. DNA for the CDR3: TGTGCCAGTAGTATGGGGGGTAATGAAAAACTGTTTTTT. Protein sequence: CASSMGGNEKLFF.

The J gene is TRBJ1-5, the V gene TRBV7-2; tentative D call: TRBD1 (5 bases). This CDR3 is 15 amino acids long. Germline CDR1 reads SGHTA; CDR2 reads FQGNSA. V was pared by 0 bases and J by 4 bases, with 10 bases between. For the CDR3, the DNA is TGTGCCAGCAGCTTAGCGGTTCGGGGGAATCAGCCCCAGCATTTT. Translating gives CASSLAVRGNQPQHF.

V and J are TRBV6-1 and TRBJ1-2, with D tentatively TRBD1 (5 bases). Trimming shortened V by 2 bases and J by 8 bases, and 18 bases separated the two germline ends. Germline V gene data show CDR1 as MNHNS and CDR2 as SASEGT. This CDR3 is built from 15 residues. CDR3 in amino acids: CASSEFSGQGGGYTF. The CDR3 nucleotides are TGTGCCAGCAGTGAATTCTCTGGGCAGGGTGGCGGCTACACCTTC.

This clonotype was found many times. This sequence joins TRBV15 and TRBJ2-1, with 8 bases identical to TRBD1. In germline, CDR1 is LNHNV, CDR2 YYDKDF (reference sequence). V lost 3 bases and J lost 6; bases outside the gene matches: 4. There are 14 residues in the CDR3. CDR3 coding DNA: TGTGCCACCAGCAGGGCGGACAGGGTCAATGAGCAGTTCTTC. Protein product: CATSRADRVNEQFF.

This clonotype was recorded at least ten times. This chain joins TRBV24-1 and TRBJ2-5, with 10 bases identical to TRBD1. Germline V gives CDR1 KGHDR, CDR2 SFDVKD. The CDR3 contains 16 residues. V lost 2 bases to trimming and J lost 2 bases; unmatched junction nucleotides: 4. This CDR3 reads CATSDYGTGAQETQYF. The CDR3 DNA follows: TGTGCCACCAGTGATTATGGGACAGGGGCACAAGAGACCCAGTACTTC.

The chain carries TRBV27 and TRBJ2-1; 7 nucleotides match TRBD1. The length of the CDR3 is 15 residues. Germline CDR1 reads MNHEY; CDR2 reads SMNVEV (reference sequence). V was clipped by 5 bases and J by 4 bases; unmatched bases: 8. This chain's CDR3 is CASSVYRGYYNEQFF. Here the CDR3 DNA reads TGTGCCAGCAGTGTCTACAGGGGATATTACAATGAGCAGTTCTTC.

This clonotype was counted a few times. The chain has TRBV7-2 and TRBJ1-2; 9 bases are shared with TRBD1. After removal of 3 bases from V and 7 bases from J, the junction contained 6 bases not matched to a gene. Germline CDR1 is SGHTA and CDR2 is FQGNSA. The CDR3 extends over 14 amino acids. The CDR3 coding sequence is TGTGCCAGCAGCTTCGTCGGGACAGGGTTTGGCTACACCTTC. Protein product: CASSFVGTGFGYTF.

The genes are TRBV12-3 or TRBV12-4 and TRBJ2-5, with D maybe TRBD1 (6 bases). Trimming removed 3 bases from V and 7 bases from J, with 12 bases in between. The CDR3 extends over 13 amino acids. CDR3 DNA: TGTGCCAGCAGTTTGGGGGCCGTCGGGACCCAGTACTTC. Translated, it gives CASSLGAVGTQYF.

The J gene is TRBJ2-3, the V gene TRBV9; possible D gene TRBD1, 5 bases. Germline V gives CDR1 SGDLS, CDR2 YYNGEE. V was cut by 3 bases and J by 4 bases, with 21 bases left in between. The length of the CDR3 is 17 residues. The CDR3 nucleotides read TGTGCCAGCAGCGGTAGCCTTCCAGGGTTTGGGGCAGATACGCAGTATTTT. Translated: CASSGSLPGFGADTQYF.

V is TRBV7-9 and J is TRBJ2-3, with D uncertain. The CDR3 has 13 amino acids. The V gene lost 5 bases and the J gene lost 5 bases, with 11 bases spanning the gap. Germline V gene lookup returns CDR1 SEHNR and CDR2 FQNEAQ (reference sequence). The CDR3 sequence is CASSRVTQDTQYF. CDR3 sequence (DNA): TGTGCCAGCAGCAGGGTGACCCAAGATACGCAGTATTTT.

This clonotype has a handful of counts. V gene TRBV29-1 combines with J gene TRBJ1-4; TRBD1 agrees at 10 bases. V dropped 4 bases and J dropped 7; count of bases not matched to a gene: 9. Germline assignment: CDR1 SQVTM and CDR2 ANQGSEA. The CDR3 runs to 15 residues. CDR3 bases: TGCAGCGTTGCCCGGGACAGGGGACGGGGTGAAAAACTGTTTTTT. This codes for CSVARDRGRGEKLFF.

V and J are TRBV6-5 and TRBJ2-3; 8 bases map to TRBD1. CDR1 and CDR2 from the germline V gene are MNHEY and SVGAGI. Trimming removed 2 bases from V and 11 bases from J; junction bases left unmatched: 9. There are 14 residues in the CDR3. The CDR3 loop reads CASSYRIQGDGQYF. The CDR3 region has the DNA TGTGCCAGCAGTTACCGAATACAGGGGGACGGGCAGTATTTT.

This clonotype is a singleton in its sample. The chain is built from TRBV28 and TRBJ2-7; D may correspond to TRBD1 or TRBD2 (5 bases each). The germline V gene encodes CDR1 MDHEN and CDR2 SYDVKM. V lost 1 base and J 10 bases, leaving 14 bases between the germline ends. The CDR3 contains 13 residues. Here the CDR3 reads CASSLLTGGPQYV. CDR3 nucleotide sequence: TGTGCCAGCAGTTTATTAACAGGAGGCCCTCAGTACGTC.

This clonotype was counted only a few times. V gene TRBV4-1 combines with J gene TRBJ2-7; D remains ambiguous. V was clipped by 0 bases and J by 0 bases, with 9 bases between them. The CDR3 has 15 residues. Germline V lookup: CDR1 MGHRA, CDR2 YSYEKL. The DNA for the CDR3 is TGCGCCAGCAGCCAAGATTGGCATGCCTCCTACGAGCAGTACGTC. It yields the protein CASSQDWHASYEQYV.

The V gene is TRBV20-1, the J gene TRBJ1-1; D is possibly TRBD1 (5 bases). The germline gives CDR1 DFQATT, CDR2 SNEGSKA (reference sequence). CDR3 length: 14 amino acids. The ends were cut back, 3 bases at V and 1 base at J, with 12 bases in the middle. The CDR3 DNA reads as TGCAGTGCTAGGACCAGGGCCCAGAACACTGAAGCTTTCTTT. Translating gives CSARTRAQNTEAFF.

This rearrangement joins TRBV29-1 to TRBJ1-2; D uncertain. The V end was cut by 0 bases, the J end by 1 base, with 3 bases between. This CDR3 is 12 amino acids long. Germline V CDR1 and CDR2: SQVTM, ANQGSEA. The CDR3 region has the DNA TGCAGCGTTGAAGAAAATAACTATGGCTACACCTTC. Encoded protein: CSVEENNYGYTF.

This sequence joins TRBV4-2 and TRBJ2-5; D might be TRBD2 (6 bases). From germline, CDR1 is LGHNA and CDR2 YNFKEQ. The length of the CDR3 is 15 residues. With 4 bases removed from V and 5 bases from J, the gap between germline ends came to 17 bases. CDR3: CASSPDTSRGETQYF. CDR3 sequence (DNA): TGTGCCAGCAGCCCGGACACCTCCCGGGGGGAGACCCAGTACTTC.

This clonotype has ten or more counts. The J gene is TRBJ2-7, the V gene TRBV3-1, with 12 bases fitting TRBD2. Germline assignment: CDR1 LGHDT and CDR2 YNNKEL (reference sequence). The length of the CDR3 is 15 residues. V shed 1 base and J 7 bases; nucleotides not matched to a gene: 5. The CDR3, as DNA: TGTGCCAGCAGCCAAGTGACTAGCGGGGGTGAGGAGCAGTACTTC. Protein sequence: CASSQVTSGGEEQYF.